A selection of T cell receptor beta chains follows, all from one sample in a study of preoperative IRX-2 immunotherapy in early breast cancer. The repertoire was sequenced with immunoSEQ multiplex PCR; TCRdb's copy has only in-frame clones and lacks some. This table has under 25,000 clones, 70% to 90% appearing once. The sequenced sample was lymph node tissue, obtained after IRX-2 immunotherapy. These receptors originate from a human donor with breast cancer. CDR3s include the opening cysteine and the closing phenylalanine or tryptophan. A row's size may be missing; if present it is once, few, many or a size class.

clone size,V gene,CDR3 protein
-,TRBV6-7,CASSQTGRAFF
-,TRBV5-1,CASSPGALSGNTIYF
once,TRBV4-1,CASSHTLSGLSGNTIYF
few,TRBV19,CASSNRGWNNEQFF
-,TRBV7-5,CASSFRAVHGYEQYF
-,TRBV19,CASRGVAGGRDIQYF
-,TRBV7-6,CASSAQGTITGELFF
-,TRBV7-6,CASSGGTSGRPEETQYF
-,TRBV5-1,CASSLYGASGSADTQYF
-,TRBV12-5,CASGLGGAREETQYF
-,TRBV29-1,CSVVAGTYEQYF
-,TRBV7-7,CASSLATSGGTWHTQYF
-,TRBV18,CASSPTGANYGYTF
once,TRBV11-3,CASSLEGGGFEKLFF
-,TRBV18,CASSPRQGTGELFF
-,TRBV18,CASSSWGQLGGEKLFF
-,TRBV30,CAWSVLGTGVNQPQHF
-,TRBV28,CASSLGGSQGSYEQYF
-,TRBV6-8,CASRRQGLTDTQYF
-,TRBV9,CASRTDTDTQYF
-,TRBV6-8,CASSHHRDSGYTF
-,TRBV19,CASSIGREGYGYTF
once,TRBV6-8,CASSYKADSNQPQHF
-,TRBV11-3,CASSTGAGSSYNEQFF
-,TRBV19,CASSIDTGVGANVLTF
-,TRBV28,CASSWGGAGVGEQYF
-,TRBV28,CASTPHGGYGYTF
-,TRBV6-8,CASSQGTSGTARTDTQYF
-,TRBV19,CASSIVRLDTQYF
-,TRBV15,CATSRGSINSNQPQHF
-,TRBV19,CASSIWGQNTEAFF
few,TRBV19,CASSIVGGPGNTIYF
-,TRBV5-1,CASSIDKPSGNTIYF
once,TRBV29-1,CSIRDGGNQPQHF
-,TRBV29-1,CSIGPGLSSYEQYF
-,TRBV19,CASRWGQGGNTEAFF
-,TRBV30,CAWRLGQWYNSPLHF
-,TRBV6-8,CASSETDYRSDQPQHF
-,TRBV5-1,CASSLAGAGEADTQYF
-,TRBV6-8,CASTRAGGIYEQFF
-,TRBV11-3,CASSPRTELSNVLTF
-,TRBV7-5,CASSLAATGGNQPQHF
-,TRBV28,CASISRGRKLFF
-,TRBV10-3,CAISEGEISSYNEQFF
once,TRBV19,CASSSTGGNYGYTF
-,TRBV11-3,CASSLWTSGGGETQYF
-,TRBV6-8,CASSYRAGGTDYGYTF
few,TRBV4-1,CASSPTVNEKLFF